This T cell receptor beta chain came from a study of T cells in Graves' hyperthyroidism and ophthalmopathy. Authors of the study amplified TCR beta CDR3 regions from RNA transcripts. In the first-round RT-PCR of the TCR CDR3, the HTBI primer set was used. TCRdb redid the calling of the multiplex PCR reads with MiXCR, one entry per CDR3 protein. This sample has about 720,000 distinct CDR3 sequences, with around 15% found just once. Per germline, CDR1 MGHRA and CDR2 YSYEKL. Trimming took off 1 base at V and 0 bases at J, with 13 bases between the two ends. The length of the CDR3 is 17 residues. The sample holds one count of this clonotype.

The TCR originated in a man between 18 and 29 years old with Graves' hyperthyroidism. Sequencing input: blood. The V and J genes are TRBV4-1 and TRBJ2-1, with TRBD2 as a possible D gene (5 bases). The CDR3 is CASSQVRAGNSYNEQFF. The CDR3 DNA follows: TGCGCCAGCAGCCAAGTAAGGGCGGGTAACTCCTACAATGAGCAGTTCTTC.